This T cell receptor beta chain was identified during a study of T cell repertoires in cytomegalovirus infection (dated by TCRdb to between 2018 and 2021). In the study overall: Donor HLA type was relevant to the analysis, because carriage of CMV infection together with the matching HLA type was indicated by public TCR beta signatures.

Notes on this clonotype: Its antigen is unknown. The sample holds no much larger clone one base away, and base qualities are not on file.

Data came from an Illumina HiSeq 1500. Clones were called with MiXCR by TCRdb after fastp trimmed the public reads at Q25, and only in-frame beta chains were retained. Rows merge per CDR3 protein into single entries with the most common DNA and genes. The sample profile shows roughly 110,000 distinct CDR3 sequences; roughly 9.1% of them were found once. The ten largest account for approximately 31% of the sample. The CDR3 sequence holds 13 residues, the cysteine and phenylalanine included. The only DNA kept is the CDR3, 39 bases in frame from the first base. V was cut back by 2 bases and J by 7 bases, leaving a gap of 11 bases between them. CDR1 and CDR2 (GTSNPN, SVGIG) derive from the germline V gene (reference sequence). General conclusions and limits of the study: The ex vivo response was dominated by HLA-C-restricted CMV-specific TCR beta clonotypes, which also provided the single most frequent clonotype in two of eight donors. Carriers of CMV infection plus the relevant HLA type were discriminated by the cumulative frequency of public TCR beta family members in the study cohort and in an independent roughly 320-donor cohort.

The V and J genes are TRBV30 and TRBJ1-4; a tentative D match to TRBD1 spans 6 bases. The sample taken for sequencing was PBMCs, sequenced either directly or after in vitro stimulation (not recorded which). This receptor was identified in a human donor in good health (CMV status not recorded). Some clones in this sample may be carry-over from other donors' samples. The encoded CDR3 is CAWSQQGSEKLFF. The DNA sequence is TGTGCCTGGAGTCAACAGGGAAGTGAAAAACTGTTTTTT.